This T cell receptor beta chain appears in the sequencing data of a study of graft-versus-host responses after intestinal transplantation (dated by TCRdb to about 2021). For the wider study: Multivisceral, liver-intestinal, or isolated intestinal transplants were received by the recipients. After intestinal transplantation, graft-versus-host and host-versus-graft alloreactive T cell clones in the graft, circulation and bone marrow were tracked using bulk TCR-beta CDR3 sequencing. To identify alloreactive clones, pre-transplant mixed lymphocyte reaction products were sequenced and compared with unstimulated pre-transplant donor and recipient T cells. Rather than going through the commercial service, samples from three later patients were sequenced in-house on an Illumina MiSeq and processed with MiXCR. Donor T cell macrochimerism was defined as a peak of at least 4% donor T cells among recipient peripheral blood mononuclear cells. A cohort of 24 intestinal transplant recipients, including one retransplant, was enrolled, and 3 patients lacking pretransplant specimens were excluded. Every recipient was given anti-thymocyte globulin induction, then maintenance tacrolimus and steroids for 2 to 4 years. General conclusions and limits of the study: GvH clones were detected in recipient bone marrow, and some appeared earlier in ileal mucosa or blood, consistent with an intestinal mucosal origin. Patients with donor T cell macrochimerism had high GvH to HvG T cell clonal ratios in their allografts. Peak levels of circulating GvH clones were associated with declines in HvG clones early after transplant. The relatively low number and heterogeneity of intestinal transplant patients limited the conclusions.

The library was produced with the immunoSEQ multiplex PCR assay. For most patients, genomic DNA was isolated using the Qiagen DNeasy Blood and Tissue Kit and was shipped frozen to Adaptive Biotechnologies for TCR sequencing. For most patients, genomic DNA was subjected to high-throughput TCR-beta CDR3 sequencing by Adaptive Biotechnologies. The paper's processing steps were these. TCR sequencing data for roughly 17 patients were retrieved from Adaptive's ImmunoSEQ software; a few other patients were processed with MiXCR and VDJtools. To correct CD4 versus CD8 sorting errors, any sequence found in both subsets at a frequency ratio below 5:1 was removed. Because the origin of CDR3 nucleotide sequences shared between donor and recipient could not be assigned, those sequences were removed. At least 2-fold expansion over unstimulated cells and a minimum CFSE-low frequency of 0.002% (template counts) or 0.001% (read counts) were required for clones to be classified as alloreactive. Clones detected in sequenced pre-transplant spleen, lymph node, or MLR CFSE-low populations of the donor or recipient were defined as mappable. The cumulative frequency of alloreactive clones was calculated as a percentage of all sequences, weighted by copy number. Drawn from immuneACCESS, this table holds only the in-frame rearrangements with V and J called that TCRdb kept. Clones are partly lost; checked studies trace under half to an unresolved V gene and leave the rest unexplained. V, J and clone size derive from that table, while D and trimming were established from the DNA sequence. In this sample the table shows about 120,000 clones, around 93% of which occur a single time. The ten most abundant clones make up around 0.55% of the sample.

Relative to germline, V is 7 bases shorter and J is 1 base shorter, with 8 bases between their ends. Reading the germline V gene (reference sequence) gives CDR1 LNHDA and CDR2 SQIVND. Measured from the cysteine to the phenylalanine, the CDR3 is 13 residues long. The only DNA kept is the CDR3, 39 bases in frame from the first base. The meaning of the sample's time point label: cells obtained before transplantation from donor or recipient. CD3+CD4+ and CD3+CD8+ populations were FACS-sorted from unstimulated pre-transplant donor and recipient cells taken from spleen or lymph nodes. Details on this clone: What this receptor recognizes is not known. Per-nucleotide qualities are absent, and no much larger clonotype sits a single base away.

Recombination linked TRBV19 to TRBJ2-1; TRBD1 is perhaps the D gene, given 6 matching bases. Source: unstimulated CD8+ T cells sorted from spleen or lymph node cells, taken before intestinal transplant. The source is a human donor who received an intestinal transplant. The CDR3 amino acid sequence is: CASNQGSYNEQFF. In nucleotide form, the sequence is TGTGCCAGTAACCAGGGGTCCTACAATGAGCAGTTCTTC.